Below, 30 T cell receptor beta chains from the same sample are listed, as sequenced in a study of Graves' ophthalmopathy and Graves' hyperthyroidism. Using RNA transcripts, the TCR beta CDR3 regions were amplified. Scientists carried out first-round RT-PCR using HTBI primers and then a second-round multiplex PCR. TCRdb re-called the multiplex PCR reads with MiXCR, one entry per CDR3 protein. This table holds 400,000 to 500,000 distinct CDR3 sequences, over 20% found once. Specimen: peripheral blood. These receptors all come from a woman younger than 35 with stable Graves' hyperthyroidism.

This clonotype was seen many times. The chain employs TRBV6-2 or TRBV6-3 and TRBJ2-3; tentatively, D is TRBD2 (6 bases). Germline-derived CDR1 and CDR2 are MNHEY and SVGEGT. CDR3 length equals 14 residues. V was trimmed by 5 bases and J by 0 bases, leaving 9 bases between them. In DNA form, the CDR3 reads TGTGCCAGCAGTCCGGGACTCAGCACAGATACGCAGTATTTT. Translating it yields CASSPGLSTDTQYF.

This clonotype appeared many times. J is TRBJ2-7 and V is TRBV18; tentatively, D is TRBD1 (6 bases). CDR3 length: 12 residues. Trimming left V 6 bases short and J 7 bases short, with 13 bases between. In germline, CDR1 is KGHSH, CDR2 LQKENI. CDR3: CASSRTVGEQYF. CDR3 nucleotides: TGTGCCAGCTCCCGGACAGTGGGGGAGCAGTACTTC. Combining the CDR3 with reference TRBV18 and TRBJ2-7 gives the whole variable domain NAGVMQNPRHLVRRRGQEARLRCSPMKGHSHVYWYRQLPEEGLKFMVYLQKENIIDESGMPKERFSAEFPKEGPSILRIQQVVRGDSAAYFCASSRTVGEQYFGPGTRLTVT.

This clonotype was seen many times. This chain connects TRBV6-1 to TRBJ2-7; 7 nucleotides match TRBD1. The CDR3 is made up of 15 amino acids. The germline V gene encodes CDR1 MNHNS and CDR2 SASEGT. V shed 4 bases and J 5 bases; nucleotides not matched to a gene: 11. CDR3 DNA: TGTGCCAGCAGTGGCTGGGACAGCCCCAAAGACGAGCAGTACTTC. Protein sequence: CASSGWDSPKDEQYF.

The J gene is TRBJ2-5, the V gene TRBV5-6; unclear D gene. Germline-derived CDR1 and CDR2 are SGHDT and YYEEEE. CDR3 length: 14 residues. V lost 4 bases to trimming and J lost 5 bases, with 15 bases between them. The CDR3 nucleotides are TGTGCCAGCAGCACCGGGCCCCTCGGGGAGACCCAGTACTTC. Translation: CASSTGPLGETQYF.

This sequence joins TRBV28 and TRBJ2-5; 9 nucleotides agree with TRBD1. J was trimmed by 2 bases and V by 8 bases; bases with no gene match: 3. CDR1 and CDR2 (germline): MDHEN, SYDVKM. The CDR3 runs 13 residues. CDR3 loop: CASGQGRQETQYF. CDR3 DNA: TGTGCCAGCGGACAGGGGAGGCAAGAGACCCAGTACTTC.

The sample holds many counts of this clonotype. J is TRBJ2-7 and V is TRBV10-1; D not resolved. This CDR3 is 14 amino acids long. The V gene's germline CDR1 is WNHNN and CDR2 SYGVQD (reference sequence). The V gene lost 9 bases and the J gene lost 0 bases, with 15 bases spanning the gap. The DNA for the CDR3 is TGCGCCAGAAGGATGCTCACGGTCTCCTACGAGCAGTACTTC. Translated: CARRMLTVSYEQYF.

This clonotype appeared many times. The CDR3 coding sequence is TGCGCCAGCAGCGCCGATGGGGCAAGCACCGGGGAGCTGTTTTTT. As protein: CASSADGASTGELFF. The chain uses TRBV5-1 and TRBJ2-2, with TRBD1 as a possible D gene (5 bases). This CDR3 is 15 amino acids long. V lost 4 bases to trimming and J lost 4 bases, with 14 bases between them. Germline loops: CDR1 SGHRS, CDR2 YFSETQ.

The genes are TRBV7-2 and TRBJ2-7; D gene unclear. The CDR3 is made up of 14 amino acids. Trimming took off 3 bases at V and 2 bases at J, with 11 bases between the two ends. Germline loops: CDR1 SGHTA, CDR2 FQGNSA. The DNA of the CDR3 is TGTGCCAGCAGCTTTTCGAATACAGCCTACGAGCAGTACTTC. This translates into CASSFSNTAYEQYF.

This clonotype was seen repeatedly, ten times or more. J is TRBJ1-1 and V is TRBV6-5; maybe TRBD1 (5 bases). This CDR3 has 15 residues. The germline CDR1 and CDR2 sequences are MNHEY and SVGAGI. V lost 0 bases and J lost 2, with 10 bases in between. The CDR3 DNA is TGTGCCAGCAGTTACTCCCAGGGTGGCAACACTGAAGCTTTCTTT. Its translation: CASSYSQGGNTEAFF.

The CDR3 region has the DNA TGTGCCTGGAGCCTACAGGGAGAGACCCAGTACTTC. This sequence encodes CAWSLQGETQYF. V is TRBV30 and J is TRBJ2-5; D is perhaps TRBD1 (6 bases). This CDR3 has 12 residues. Trimming shortened V by 3 bases and J by 4 bases, and 9 bases separated the two germline ends. Per germline, CDR1 GTSNPN and CDR2 SVGIG (reference sequence).

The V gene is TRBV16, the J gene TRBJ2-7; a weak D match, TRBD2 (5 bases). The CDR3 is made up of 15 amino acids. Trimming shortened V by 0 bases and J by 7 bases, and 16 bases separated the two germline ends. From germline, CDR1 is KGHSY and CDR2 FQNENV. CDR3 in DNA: TGTGCCAGCAGCCAATCCCTCAGATCTCGGAGGGAGCAGTACTTC. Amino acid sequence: CASSQSLRSRREQYF. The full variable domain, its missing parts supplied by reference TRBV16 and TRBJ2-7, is GEEVAQTPKHLVRGEGQKAKLYCAPIKGHSYVFWYQQVLKNEFKFLISFQNENVFDETGMPKERFSAKCLPNSPCSLEIQATKLEDSAVYFCASSQSLRSRREQYFGPGTRLTVT.

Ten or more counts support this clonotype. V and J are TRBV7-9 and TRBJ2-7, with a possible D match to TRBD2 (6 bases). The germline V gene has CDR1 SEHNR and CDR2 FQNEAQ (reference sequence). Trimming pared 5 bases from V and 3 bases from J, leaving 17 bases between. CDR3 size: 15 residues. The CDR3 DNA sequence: TGTGCCAGCAGCCCCCCAAGGGGAGGTCGCTACGAGCAGTACTTC. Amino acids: CASSPPRGGRYEQYF. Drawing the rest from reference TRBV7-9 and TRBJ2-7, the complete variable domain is DTGVSQNPRHKITKRGQNVTFRCDPISEHNRLYWYRQTLGQGPEFLTYFQNEAQLEKSRLLSDRFSAERPKGSFSTLEIQRTEQGDSAMYLCASSPPRGGRYEQYFGPGTRLTVT.

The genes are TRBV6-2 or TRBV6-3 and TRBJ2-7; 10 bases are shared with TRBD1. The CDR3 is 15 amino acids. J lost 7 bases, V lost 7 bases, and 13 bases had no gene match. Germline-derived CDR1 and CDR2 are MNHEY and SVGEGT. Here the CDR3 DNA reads TGTGCCAGCACGTCACCCGGGACAGGGGAGAGGGAGCAGTACTTC. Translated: CASTSPGTGEREQYF.

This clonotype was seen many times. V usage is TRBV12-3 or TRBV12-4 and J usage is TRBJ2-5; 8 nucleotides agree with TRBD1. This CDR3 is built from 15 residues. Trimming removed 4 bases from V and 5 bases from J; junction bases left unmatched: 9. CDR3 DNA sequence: TGTGCCAGCAGTTCCACGGGACAGGCCGGGGAGACCCAGTACTTC. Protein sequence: CASSSTGQAGETQYF.

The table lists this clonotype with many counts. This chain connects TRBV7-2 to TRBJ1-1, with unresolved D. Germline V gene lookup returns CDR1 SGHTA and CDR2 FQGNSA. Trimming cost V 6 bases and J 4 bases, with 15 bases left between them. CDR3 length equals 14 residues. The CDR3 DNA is TGTGCCAGCAGTTTTGCGGGCGGTGGCACTGAAGCTTTCTTT. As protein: CASSFAGGGTEAFF.

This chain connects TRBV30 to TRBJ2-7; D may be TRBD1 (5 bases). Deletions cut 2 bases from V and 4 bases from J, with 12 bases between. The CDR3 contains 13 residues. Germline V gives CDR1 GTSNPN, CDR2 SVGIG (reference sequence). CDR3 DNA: TGTGCCTGGAGTCCATCAGGGTTGTACGAGCAGTACTTC. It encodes CAWSPSGLYEQYF.

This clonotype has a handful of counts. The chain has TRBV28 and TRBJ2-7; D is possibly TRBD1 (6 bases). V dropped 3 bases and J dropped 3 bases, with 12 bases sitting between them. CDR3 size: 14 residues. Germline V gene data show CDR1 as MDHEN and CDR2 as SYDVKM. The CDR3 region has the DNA TGTGCCAGCAGTTTTAGCGACAGGTACTACGAGCAGTACTTC. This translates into CASSFSDRYYEQYF.

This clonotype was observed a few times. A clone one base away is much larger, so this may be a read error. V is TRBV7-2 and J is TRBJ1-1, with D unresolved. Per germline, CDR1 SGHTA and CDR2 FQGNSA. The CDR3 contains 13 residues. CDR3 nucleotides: TGTGCCAGCAGCTACGGACGCTACACTGAAGCTTGCTTT. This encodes CASSYGRYTEACF.

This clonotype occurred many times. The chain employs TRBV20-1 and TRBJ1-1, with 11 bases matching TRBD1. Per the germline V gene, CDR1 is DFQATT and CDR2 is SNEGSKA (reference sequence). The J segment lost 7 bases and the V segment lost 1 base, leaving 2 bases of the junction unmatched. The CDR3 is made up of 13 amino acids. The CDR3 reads CSARGDRGFEAFF. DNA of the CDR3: TGCAGTGCTAGAGGGGACAGGGGGTTTGAAGCTTTCTTT.

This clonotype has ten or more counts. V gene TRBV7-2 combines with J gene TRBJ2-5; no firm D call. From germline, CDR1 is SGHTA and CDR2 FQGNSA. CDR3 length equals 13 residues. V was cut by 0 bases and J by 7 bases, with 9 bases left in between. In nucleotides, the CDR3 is TGTGCCAGCAGCTTAGCGGCCCGAGGGACCCAGTACTTC. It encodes CASSLAARGTQYF.

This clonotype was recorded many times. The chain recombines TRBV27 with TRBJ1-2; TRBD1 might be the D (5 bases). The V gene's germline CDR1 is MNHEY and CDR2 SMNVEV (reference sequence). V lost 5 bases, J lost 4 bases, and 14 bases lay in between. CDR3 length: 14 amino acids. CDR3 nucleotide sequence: TGTGCCAGCAGTCGGAACACAGGATCCTATGGCTACACCTTC. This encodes CASSRNTGSYGYTF.

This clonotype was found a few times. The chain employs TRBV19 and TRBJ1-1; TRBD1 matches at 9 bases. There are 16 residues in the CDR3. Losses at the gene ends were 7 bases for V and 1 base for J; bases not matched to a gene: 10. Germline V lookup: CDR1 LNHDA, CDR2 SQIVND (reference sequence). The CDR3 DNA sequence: TGTGCCAGTACCGGACAGGGGCCTCTAACGAACACTGAAGCTTTCTTT. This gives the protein CASTGQGPLTNTEAFF.

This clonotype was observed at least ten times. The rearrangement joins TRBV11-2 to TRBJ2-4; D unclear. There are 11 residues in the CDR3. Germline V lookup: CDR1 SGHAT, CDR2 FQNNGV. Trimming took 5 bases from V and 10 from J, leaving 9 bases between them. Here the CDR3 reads CASSQGGIQYF. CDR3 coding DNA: TGTGCCAGCAGCCAAGGCGGAATTCAGTACTTC. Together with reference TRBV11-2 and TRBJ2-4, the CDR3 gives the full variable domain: EAGVAQSPRYKIIEKRQSVAFWCNPISGHATLYWYQQILGQGPKLLIQFQNNGVVDDSQLPKDRFSAERLKGVDSTLKIQPAKLEDSAVYLCASSQGGIQYFGAGTRLSVL.

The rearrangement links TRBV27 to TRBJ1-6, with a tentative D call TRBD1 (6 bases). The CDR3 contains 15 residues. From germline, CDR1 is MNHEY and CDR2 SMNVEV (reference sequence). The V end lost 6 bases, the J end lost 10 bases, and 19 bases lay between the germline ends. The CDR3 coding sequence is TGTGCCAGCAGCCCCCGCGACAGGTTTGGATCACCCCTCCACTTT. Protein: CASSPRDRFGSPLHF.

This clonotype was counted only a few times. This CDR3 is CASSSRQTQETQYF. As DNA, the CDR3 is TGTGCCAGCAGCTCTCGACAGACCCAAGAGACCCAGTACTTC. The V gene is TRBV7-8, the J gene TRBJ2-5; D may be TRBD1 (5 bases). The CDR3 sequence is 14 residues long. Germline V gives CDR1 SGHVS, CDR2 FQNEAQ. With 4 bases removed from V and 1 base from J, the gap between germline ends came to 10 bases.

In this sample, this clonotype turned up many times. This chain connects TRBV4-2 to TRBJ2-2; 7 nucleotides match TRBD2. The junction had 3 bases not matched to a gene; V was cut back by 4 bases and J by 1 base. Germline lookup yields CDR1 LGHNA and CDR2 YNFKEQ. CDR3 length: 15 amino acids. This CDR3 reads CASSPSGVNTGELFF. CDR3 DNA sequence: TGTGCCAGCAGCCCGAGCGGGGTGAACACCGGGGAGCTGTTTTTT.

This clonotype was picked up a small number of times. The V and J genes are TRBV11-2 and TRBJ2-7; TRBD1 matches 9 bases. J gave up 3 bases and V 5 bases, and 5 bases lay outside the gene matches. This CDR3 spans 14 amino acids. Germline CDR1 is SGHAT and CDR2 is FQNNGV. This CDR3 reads CASSRETGGYEQYF. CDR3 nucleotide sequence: TGTGCCAGCAGCCGAGAGACAGGGGGCTACGAGCAGTACTTC.

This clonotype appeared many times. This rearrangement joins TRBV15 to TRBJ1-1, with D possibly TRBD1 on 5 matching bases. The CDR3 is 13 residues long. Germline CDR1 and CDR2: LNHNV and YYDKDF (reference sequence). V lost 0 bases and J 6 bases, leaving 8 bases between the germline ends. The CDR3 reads CATSRDRGSEAFF. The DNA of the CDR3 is TGTGCCACCAGCAGAGATCGGGGGTCTGAAGCTTTCTTT. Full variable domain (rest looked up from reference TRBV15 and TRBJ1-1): DAMVIQNPRYQVTQFGKPVTLSCSQTLNHNVMYWYQQKSSQAPKLLFHYYDKDFNNEADTPDNFQSRRPNTSFCFLDIRSPGLGDTAMYLCATSRDRGSEAFFGQGTRLTVV.

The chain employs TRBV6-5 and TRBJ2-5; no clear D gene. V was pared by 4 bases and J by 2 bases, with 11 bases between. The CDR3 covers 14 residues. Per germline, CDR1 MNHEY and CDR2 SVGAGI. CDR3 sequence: CASSFRIQQETQYF. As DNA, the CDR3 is TGTGCCAGCAGTTTCCGGATACAGCAAGAGACCCAGTACTTC.

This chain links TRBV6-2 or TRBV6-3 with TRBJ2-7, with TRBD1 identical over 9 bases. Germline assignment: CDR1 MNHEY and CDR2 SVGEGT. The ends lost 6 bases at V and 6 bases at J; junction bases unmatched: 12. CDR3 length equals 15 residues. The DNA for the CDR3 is TGTGCCAGCAGCCAACACCGGGACAGGGCGCGCGAGCAGTACTTC. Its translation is CASSQHRDRAREQYF.